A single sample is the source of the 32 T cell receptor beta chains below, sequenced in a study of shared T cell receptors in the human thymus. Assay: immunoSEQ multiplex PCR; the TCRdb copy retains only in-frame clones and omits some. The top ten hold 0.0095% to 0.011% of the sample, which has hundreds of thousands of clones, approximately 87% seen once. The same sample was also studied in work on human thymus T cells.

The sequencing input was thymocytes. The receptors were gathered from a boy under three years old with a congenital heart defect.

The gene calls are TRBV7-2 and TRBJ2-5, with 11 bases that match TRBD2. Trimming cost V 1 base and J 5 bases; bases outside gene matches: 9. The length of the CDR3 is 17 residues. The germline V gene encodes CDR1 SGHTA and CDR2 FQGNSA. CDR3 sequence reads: CASSLGASGRTTETQYF. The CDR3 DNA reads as TGTGCCAGCAGCTTAGGGGCTAGCGGGAGGACTACGGAGACCCAGTACTTC.

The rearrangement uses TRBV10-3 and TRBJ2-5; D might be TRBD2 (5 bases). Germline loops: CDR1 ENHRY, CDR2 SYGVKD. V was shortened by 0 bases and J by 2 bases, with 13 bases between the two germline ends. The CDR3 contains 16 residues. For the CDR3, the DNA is TGTGCCATCAGTGAGTCGGGTGGGAGAGATCAAGAGACCCAGTACTTC. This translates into CAISESGGRDQETQYF.

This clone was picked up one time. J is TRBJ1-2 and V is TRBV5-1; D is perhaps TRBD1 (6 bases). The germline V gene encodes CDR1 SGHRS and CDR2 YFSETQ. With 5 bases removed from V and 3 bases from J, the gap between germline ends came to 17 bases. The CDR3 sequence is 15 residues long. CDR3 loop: CASRLPGGRDYGYTF. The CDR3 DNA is TGCGCCAGCAGACTCCCGGGGGGCAGGGACTATGGCTACACCTTC.

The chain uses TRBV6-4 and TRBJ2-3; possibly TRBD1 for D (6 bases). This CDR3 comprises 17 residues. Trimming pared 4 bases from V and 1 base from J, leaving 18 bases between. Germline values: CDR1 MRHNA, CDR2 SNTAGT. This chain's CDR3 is CASSAPPASGGTDTQYF. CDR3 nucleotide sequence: TGTGCCAGCAGTGCCCCCCCGGCTTCAGGGGGCACAGATACGCAGTATTTT.

CDR3 DNA: TGTGCCAGCAGTGAAGGGCTAGCGGTGTACAATGAGCAGTTCTTC. This codes for CASSEGLAVYNEQFF. V usage is TRBV6-1 and J usage is TRBJ2-1; 7 bases map to TRBD2. This CDR3 comprises 15 residues. J was trimmed by 4 bases and V by 1 base; bases with no gene match: 4. CDR1 is MNHNS and CDR2 is SASEGT in the germline V gene.

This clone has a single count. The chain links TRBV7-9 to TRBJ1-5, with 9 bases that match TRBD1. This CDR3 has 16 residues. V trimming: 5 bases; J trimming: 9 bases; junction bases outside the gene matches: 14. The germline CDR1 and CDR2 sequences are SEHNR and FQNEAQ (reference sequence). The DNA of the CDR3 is TGTGCCAGCAGCGACTCAACAGGGGGCCAGGGGGGGCCCCAGCATTTT. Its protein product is CASSDSTGGQGGPQHF.

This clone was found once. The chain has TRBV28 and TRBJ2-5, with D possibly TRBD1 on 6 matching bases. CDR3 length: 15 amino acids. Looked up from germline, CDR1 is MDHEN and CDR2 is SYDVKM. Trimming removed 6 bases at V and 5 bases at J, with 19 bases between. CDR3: CASRTHGTGWETQYF. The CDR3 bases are TGTGCCAGCAGGACCCATGGTACAGGGTGGGAGACCCAGTACTTC.

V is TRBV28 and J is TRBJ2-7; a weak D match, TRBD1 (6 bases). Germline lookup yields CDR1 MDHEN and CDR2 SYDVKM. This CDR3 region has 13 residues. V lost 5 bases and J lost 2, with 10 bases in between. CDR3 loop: CASSPDRPYEQYF. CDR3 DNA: TGTGCCAGCAGTCCGGACAGACCCTACGAGCAGTACTTC.

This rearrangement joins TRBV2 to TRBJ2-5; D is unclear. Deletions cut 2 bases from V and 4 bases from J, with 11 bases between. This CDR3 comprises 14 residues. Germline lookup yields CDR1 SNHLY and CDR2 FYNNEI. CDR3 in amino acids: CASSETALPETQYF. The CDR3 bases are TGTGCCAGCAGTGAAACGGCACTACCAGAGACCCAGTACTTC.

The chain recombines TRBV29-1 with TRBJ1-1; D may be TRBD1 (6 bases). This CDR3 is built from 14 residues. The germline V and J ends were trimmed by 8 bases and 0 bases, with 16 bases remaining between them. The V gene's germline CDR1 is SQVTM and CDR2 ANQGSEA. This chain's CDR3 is CSSFGGPLNTEAFF. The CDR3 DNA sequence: TGCAGCTCATTCGGGGGGCCACTGAACACTGAAGCTTTCTTT. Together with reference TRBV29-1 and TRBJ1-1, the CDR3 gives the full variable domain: SAVISQKPSRDICQRGTSLTIQCQVDSQVTMMFWYRQQPGQSLTLIATANQGSEATYESGFVIDKFPISRPNLTFSTLTVSNMSPEDSSIYLCSSFGGPLNTEAFFGQGTRLTVV.

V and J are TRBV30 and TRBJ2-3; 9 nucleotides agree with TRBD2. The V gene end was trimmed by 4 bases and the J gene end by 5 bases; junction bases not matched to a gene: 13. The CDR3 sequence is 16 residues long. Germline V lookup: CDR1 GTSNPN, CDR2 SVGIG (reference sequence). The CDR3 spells CAWIHPGGRDKDTQYF. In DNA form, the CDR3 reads TGTGCCTGGATCCATCCGGGCGGGAGGGACAAAGATACGCAGTATTTT.

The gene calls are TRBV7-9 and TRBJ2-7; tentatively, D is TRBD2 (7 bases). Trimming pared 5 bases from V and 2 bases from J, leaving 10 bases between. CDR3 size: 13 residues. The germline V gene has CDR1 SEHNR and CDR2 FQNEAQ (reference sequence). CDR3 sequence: CASSPGGPYEQYF. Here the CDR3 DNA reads TGTGCCAGCAGCCCCGGGGGGCCCTACGAGCAGTACTTC.

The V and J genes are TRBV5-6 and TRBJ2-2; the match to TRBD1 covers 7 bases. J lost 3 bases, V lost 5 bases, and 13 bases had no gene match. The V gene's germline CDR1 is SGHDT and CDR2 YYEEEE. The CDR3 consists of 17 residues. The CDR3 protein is CASRPSPNRGDTGELFF. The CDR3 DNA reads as TGTGCCAGCAGGCCAAGCCCAAACAGGGGAGACACCGGGGAGCTGTTTTTT. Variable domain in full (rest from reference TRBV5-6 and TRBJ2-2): DAGVTQSPTHLIKTRGQQVTLRCSPKSGHDTVSWYQQALGQGPQFIFQYYEEEERQRGNFPDRFSGHQFPNYSSELNVNALLLGDSALYLCASRPSPNRGDTGELFFGEGSRLTVL.

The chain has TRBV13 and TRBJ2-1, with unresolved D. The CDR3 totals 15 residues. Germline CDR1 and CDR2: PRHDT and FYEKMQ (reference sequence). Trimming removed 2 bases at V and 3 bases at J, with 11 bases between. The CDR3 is CASSLMYVSYNEQFF. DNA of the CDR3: TGTGCCAGCAGCTTAATGTATGTGAGCTACAATGAGCAGTTCTTC. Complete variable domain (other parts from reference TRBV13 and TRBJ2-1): AAGVIQSPRHLIKEKRETATLKCYPIPRHDTVYWYQQGPGQDPQFLISFYEKMQSDKGSIPDRFSAQQFSDYHSELNMSSLELGDSALYFCASSLMYVSYNEQFFGPGTRLTVL.

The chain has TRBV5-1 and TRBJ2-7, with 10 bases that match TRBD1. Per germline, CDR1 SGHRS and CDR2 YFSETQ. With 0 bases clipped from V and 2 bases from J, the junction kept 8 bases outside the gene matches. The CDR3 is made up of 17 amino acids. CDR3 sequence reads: CASSLAAEDRGTYEQYF. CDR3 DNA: TGCGCCAGCAGCTTGGCGGCCGAGGACAGGGGGACCTACGAGCAGTACTTC.

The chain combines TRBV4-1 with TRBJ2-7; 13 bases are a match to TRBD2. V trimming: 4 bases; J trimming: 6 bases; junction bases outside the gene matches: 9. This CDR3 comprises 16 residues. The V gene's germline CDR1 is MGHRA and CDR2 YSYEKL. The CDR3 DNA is TGCGCCAGCAGCCGGGGGATCACTAGCGGGAGGGTCGAGCAGTACTTC. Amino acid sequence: CASSRGITSGRVEQYF.

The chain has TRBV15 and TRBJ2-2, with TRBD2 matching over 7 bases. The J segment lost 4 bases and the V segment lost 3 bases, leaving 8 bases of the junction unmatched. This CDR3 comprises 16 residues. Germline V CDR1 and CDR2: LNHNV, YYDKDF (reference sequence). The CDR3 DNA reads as TGTGCCACCAGCAGTACCCTAGCGGAACTCACCGGGGAGCTGTTTTTT. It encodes CATSSTLAELTGELFF. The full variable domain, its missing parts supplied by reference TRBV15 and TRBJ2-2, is DAMVIQNPRYQVTQFGKPVTLSCSQTLNHNVMYWYQQKSSQAPKLLFHYYDKDFNNEADTPDNFQSRRPNTSFCFLDIRSPGLGDTAMYLCATSSTLAELTGELFFGEGSRLTVL.

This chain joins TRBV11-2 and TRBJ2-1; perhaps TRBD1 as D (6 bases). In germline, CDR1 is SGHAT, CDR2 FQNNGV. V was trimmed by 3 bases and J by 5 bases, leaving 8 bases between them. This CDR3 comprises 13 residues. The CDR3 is CASSLGADNEQFF. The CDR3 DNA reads TGTGCCAGCAGCTTGGGGGCAGACAATGAGCAGTTCTTC.

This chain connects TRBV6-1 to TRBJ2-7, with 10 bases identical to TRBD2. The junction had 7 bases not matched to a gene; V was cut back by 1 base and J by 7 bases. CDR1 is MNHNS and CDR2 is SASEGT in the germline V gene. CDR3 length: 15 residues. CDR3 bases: TGTGCCAGCAGTGAAGAACCAGCGGGAGGGCTAGAGCAGTACTTC. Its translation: CASSEEPAGGLEQYF.

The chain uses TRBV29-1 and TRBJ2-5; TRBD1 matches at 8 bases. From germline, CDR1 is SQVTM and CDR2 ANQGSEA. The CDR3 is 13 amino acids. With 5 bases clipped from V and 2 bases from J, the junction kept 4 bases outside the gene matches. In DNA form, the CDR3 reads TGCAGCGTTCTCAGGACAGGGCAAGAGACCCAGTACTTC. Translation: CSVLRTGQETQYF.

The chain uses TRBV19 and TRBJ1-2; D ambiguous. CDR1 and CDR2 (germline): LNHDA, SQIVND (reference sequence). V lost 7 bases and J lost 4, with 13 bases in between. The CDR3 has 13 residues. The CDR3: CASIGRQAYGYTF. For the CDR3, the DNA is TGTGCCAGTATCGGTAGGCAGGCCTATGGCTACACCTTC.

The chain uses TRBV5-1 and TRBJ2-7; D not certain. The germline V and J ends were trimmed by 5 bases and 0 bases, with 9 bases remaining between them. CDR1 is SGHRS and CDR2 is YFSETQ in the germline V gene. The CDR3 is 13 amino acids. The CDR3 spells CASRAASSYEQYF. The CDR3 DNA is TGCGCCAGCAGGGCGGCGAGCTCCTACGAGCAGTACTTC.

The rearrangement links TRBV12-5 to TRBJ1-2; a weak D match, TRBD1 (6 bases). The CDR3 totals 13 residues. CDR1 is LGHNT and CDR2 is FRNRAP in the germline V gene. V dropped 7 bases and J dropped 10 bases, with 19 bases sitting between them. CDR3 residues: CASAVDRRKDYTF. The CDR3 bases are TGTGCTAGTGCGGTTGACAGGCGAAAGGACTACACCTTC. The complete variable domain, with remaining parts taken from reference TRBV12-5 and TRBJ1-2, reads DARVTQTPRHKVTEMGQEVTMRCQPILGHNTVFWYRQTMMQGLELLAYFRNRAPLDDSGMPKDRFSAEMPDATLATLKIQPSEPRDSAVYFCASAVDRRKDYTFGSGTRLTVV.

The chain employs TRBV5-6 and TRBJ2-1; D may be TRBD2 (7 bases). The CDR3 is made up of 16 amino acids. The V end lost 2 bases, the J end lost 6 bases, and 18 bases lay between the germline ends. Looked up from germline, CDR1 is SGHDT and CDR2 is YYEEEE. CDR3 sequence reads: CASSFLGGGPCNEQFF. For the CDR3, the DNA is TGTGCCAGCAGCTTCTTAGGGGGAGGGCCCTGCAATGAGCAGTTCTTC.

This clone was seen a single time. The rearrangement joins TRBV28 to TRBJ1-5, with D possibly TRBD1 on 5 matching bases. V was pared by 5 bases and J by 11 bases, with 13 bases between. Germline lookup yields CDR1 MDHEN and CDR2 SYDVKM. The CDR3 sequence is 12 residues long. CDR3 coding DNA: TGTGCCAGCAGTCATAGGGGAACGTCCCAGCATTTT. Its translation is CASSHRGTSQHF.

The CDR3: CASSSREGTGNTIYF. For the CDR3, the DNA is TGTGCCAGCAGCTCCCGAGAGGGAACTGGAAACACCATATATTTT. The V gene is TRBV11-2, the J gene TRBJ1-3; D is unclear. Trimming shortened V by 4 bases and J by 2 bases, and 12 bases separated the two germline ends. Germline CDR1 SGHAT, CDR2 FQNNGV. This CDR3 is 15 amino acids long.

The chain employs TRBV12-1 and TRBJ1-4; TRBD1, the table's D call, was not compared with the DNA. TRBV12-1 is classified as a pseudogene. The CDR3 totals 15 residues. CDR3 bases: TGTGCCAGCAGCGGGAGGGGGACAGGGGAAGAAAAACTGTTTTTT. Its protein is CASSGRGTGEEKLFF.

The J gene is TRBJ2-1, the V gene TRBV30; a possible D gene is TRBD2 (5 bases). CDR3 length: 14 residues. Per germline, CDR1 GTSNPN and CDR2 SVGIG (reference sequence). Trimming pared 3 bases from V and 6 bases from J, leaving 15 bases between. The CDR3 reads CAWRLGSASNEQFF. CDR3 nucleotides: TGTGCCTGGAGACTAGGGTCGGCTAGCAATGAGCAGTTCTTC.

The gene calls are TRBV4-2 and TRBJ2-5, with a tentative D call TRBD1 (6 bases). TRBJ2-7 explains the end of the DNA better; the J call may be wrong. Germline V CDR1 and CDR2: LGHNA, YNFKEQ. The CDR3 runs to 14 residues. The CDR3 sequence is CASSLTGEGNEQYF. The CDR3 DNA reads TGTGCCAGCAGCCTGACAGGCGAGGGCAACGAGCAGTACTTC.

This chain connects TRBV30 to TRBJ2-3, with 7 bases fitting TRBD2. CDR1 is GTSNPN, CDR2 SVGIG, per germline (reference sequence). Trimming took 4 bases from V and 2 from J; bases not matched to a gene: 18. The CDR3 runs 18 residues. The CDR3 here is CAWTPHPASGRFTDTQYF. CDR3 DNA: TGTGCCTGGACCCCCCACCCGGCTAGCGGAAGGTTCACAGATACGCAGTATTTT.

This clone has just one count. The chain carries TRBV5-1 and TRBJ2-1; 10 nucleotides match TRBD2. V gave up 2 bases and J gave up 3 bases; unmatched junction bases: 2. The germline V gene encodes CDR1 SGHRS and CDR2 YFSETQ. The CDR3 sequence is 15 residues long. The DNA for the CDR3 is TGCGCCAGCAGCTTCCAGCGGGAGGGCTACAATGAGCAGTTCTTC. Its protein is CASSFQREGYNEQFF.

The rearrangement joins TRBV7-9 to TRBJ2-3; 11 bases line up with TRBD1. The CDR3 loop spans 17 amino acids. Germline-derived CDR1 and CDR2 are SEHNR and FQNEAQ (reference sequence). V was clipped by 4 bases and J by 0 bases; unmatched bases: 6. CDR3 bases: TGTGCCAGCAGCTCGGGACAGGGGGAGATTAGCACAGATACGCAGTATTTT. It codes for CASSSGQGEISTDTQYF.